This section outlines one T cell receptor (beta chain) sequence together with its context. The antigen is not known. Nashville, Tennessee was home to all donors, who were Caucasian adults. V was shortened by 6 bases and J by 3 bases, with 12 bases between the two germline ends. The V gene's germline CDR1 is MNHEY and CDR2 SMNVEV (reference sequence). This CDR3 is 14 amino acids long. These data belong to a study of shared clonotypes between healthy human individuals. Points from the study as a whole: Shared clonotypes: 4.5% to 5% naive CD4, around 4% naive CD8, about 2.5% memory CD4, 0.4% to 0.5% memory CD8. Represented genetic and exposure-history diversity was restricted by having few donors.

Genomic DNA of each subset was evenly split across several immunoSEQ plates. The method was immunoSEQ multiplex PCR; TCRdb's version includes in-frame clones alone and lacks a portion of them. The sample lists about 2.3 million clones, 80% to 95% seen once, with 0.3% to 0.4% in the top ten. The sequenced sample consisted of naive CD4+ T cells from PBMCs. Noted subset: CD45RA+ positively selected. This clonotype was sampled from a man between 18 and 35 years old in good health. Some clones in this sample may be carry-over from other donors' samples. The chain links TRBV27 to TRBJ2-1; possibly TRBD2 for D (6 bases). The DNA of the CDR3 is TGTGCCAGCAGCGCGGCGGGAATCTACAATGAGCAGTTCTTC. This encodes CASSAAGIYNEQFF.